What follows is one TCR beta chain and its context. What this receptor recognizes is not known. Per-base quality was not reported, and no clone a single base away is much larger than it. PBMCs were isolated by Ficoll-Paque density gradient centrifugation. The data stem from a study of T-cell memory formation after mild COVID-19 (dated by TCRdb to about 2021). A note on the overall study: TCR sequence clusters from the two donors were found to be largely donor specific. In a couple of donors, T-cell clones that expanded and contracted after mild COVID-19 were tracked by sequencing TCRalpha and TCRbeta repertoires over time. The cohort comprised two young, previously healthy adult volunteers, one female and one male. Study-level results and caveats: Clones that contracted from day 15 to 85 showed balanced CD4/CD8 phenotypes, whereas a second wave of clones that expanded from day 15 to 37 leaned towards CD4+. Some responding clones were found in pre-infection memory, which suggests that pre-existing cross-reactive memory T cells took part in the SARS-CoV-2 response. SARS-CoV-2 specificity was not confirmed for the second-wave clones peaking on day 37. Contracting CD4+ clones appeared mostly in the CM and EM memory subsets, whereas CD8+ clones were enriched in EMRA. Only two mild cases were covered by the study, and larger cohorts that include severe cases with pre-infection samples were considered necessary.

The sequencer listed for this sample is Illumina NovaSeq 6000. TCRalpha and TCRbeta cDNA libraries were built by 5'RACE with constant-segment primers, adding sample barcodes and unique molecular identifiers. RNA was extracted from every sample with Trizol reagent. The libraries were amplified in two PCR steps, and the second step added a second sample barcode and Illumina TruSeq adapters. The libraries were sequenced on an Illumina NovaSeq using 2 x 150 bp paired-end reads. The study's own analysis went as follows. The reads were demultiplexed and collapsed into UMI-guided consensus sequences using migec v1.2.7. With mixcr v2.1.11, UMI consensuses were aligned to TRA and TRB V and J templates and assembled into clonotypes. A clonotype was counted as expanded or contracted only when both edgeR and NoisET called the clonotype significant, with the noise models trained on biological replicates. edgeR calls used a false discovery rate-adjusted p below 0.01 and a log2 fold-change threshold of 1. PCA with hierarchical clustering of max-normalized trajectories of the 1000 most abundant clonotypes was used as exploratory dynamics analysis. Separately sequenced CD4+ and CD8+ repertoires were used to assign a CD4 or CD8 phenotype to each responding clone. TCRdb reprocessed the public reads (quality trimming at Q25 with fastp, clone calling with MiXCR) and kept in-frame beta chains. Rows with a matching CDR3 protein are joined into one entry that keeps the most common DNA and genes. V and J calls and clone size were set by TCRdb, not the authors. The sample table shows roughly 5,000 distinct CDR3 sequences, and 40% to 50% are seen once. Roughly 2.6% of the sample rests with the top ten.

The germline V gene specifies MNHNS as CDR1 and SASEGT as CDR2. The CDR3 measures 15 amino acids from cysteine to phenylalanine. Only the CDR3 portion is preserved as DNA: 45 bases, with reading frame beginning at the first base. V loses 5 bases, J loses 0 bases, and the germline ends lie 12 bases apart. The sequenced sample was PBMCs or a T cell subset sorted from them (not recorded which). The rearrangement combines TRBV6-1 with TRBJ2-3; a tentative D call is TRBD1 (5 bases match). This TCR derives from an adult who had mild COVID-19 (a few samples of this study predate the infection). The sample titles of this study are shuffled in the database, so cell type and time point are left out. The nucleotides read TGTGCCAGCAGTCCTGGGGCGATTAGCACAGATACGCAGTATTTT. This codes for CASSPGAISTDTQYF.